The 22 T cell receptor beta chains in this list originate from one sample, sequenced in a study of T cell responses to AZD1222 COVID-19 vaccine. Repertoires were generated with immunoSEQ multiplex PCR, while TCRdb's copy carries only in-frame clones and drops some. The data contain 170,000 or so clones, about nine tenths of them singletons. Sample: peripheral blood, taken on day 0 of AZD1222 vaccination. These receptors all come from an adult in good health.

This chain connects TRBV29-1 to TRBJ1-1; D not resolved. CDR3 size: 12 residues. Trimming stripped 3 bases from V and 2 bases from J, with 7 bases between. The germline CDR1 and CDR2 sequences are SQVTM and ANQGSEA. CDR3 sequence: CSVELSNTEAFF. The CDR3 DNA sequence: TGCAGCGTTGAGTTGTCCAACACTGAAGCTTTCTTT.

The sample holds one count of this clone. V is TRBV6-5 and J is TRBJ1-1, with 9 bases matching TRBD1. V dropped 7 bases and J dropped 1; count of bases not matched to a gene: 7. The CDR3 loop spans 15 amino acids. Germline CDR1 is MNHEY and CDR2 is SVGAGI. As DNA, the CDR3 is TGTGCCAGCATTTGGGACAGGGAGGCGAACACTGAAGCTTTCTTT. It codes for CASIWDREANTEAFF.

J is TRBJ1-3 and V is TRBV4-3; the D is unclear. Per germline, CDR1 LGHNA and CDR2 YSLEER. The CDR3 spans 15 residues. V lost 3 bases, J lost 2 bases, and 11 bases lay in between. The CDR3 DNA follows: TGCGCCAGCAGCCAGGATCCGGGCCCTGGAAACACCATATATTTT. Its protein product is CASSQDPGPGNTIYF.

This clone has only one observation. V usage is TRBV5-6 and J usage is TRBJ2-1, with unresolved D. V lost 4 bases and J lost 9, with 8 bases in between. This CDR3 comprises 11 residues. Germline V gene data show CDR1 as SGHDT and CDR2 as YYEEEE. The CDR3 is CASSLYPEQFF. The CDR3 DNA sequence: TGTGCCAGCAGCCTTTATCCTGAGCAGTTCTTC.

V usage is TRBV7-8 and J usage is TRBJ2-7, with 9 bases lining up with TRBD1. The CDR3 spans 14 residues. V gave up 5 bases and J gave up 5 bases; unmatched junction bases: 7. Germline-derived CDR1 and CDR2 are SGHVS and FQNEAQ. CDR3 DNA: TGTGCCAGCAGCACTGCGACAGGGGGGGACGAGCAGTACTTC. It encodes CASSTATGGDEQYF.

The rearrangement links TRBV6-1 to TRBJ2-4; D may be TRBD1 (6 bases). This CDR3 has 16 residues. Germline V gene data show CDR1 as MNHNS and CDR2 as SASEGT. Trimming removed 2 bases at V and 0 bases at J, with 11 bases between. The CDR3 loop is CASSELPGQAKNIQYF. The CDR3 DNA sequence: TGTGCCAGCAGTGAACTACCGGGACAAGCCAAAAACATTCAGTACTTC.

V and J are TRBV5-6 and TRBJ2-7, with 10 bases aligning to TRBD1. Germline V gene lookup returns CDR1 SGHDT and CDR2 YYEEEE. The CDR3 is 14 amino acids. The V and J ends lost 2 bases and 9 bases, in that order; junction bases with no gene match: 8. The CDR3 region has the DNA TGTGCCAGCAGCTTTCCGGGACAGGGGAACGCGCAGTACTTC. This gives the protein CASSFPGQGNAQYF.

This chain uses TRBV27 with TRBJ1-5; no reliable D call. Trimming removed 8 bases at V and 2 bases at J, with 10 bases between. CDR3 length equals 13 residues. The germline CDR1 and CDR2 sequences are MNHEY and SMNVEV (reference sequence). For the CDR3, the DNA is TGTGCCAGCGGATTACAAGGCAATCAGCCCCAGCATTTT. The encoded protein is CASGLQGNQPQHF.

This rearrangement joins TRBV5-5 to TRBJ2-1, with no clear D. Deletions cut 2 bases from V and 1 base from J, with 13 bases between. The CDR3 covers 16 residues. The V gene's germline CDR1 is SGHKS and CDR2 YYEKEE (reference sequence). CDR3 protein: CASSFSTLRSYNEQFF. CDR3 nucleotides: TGTGCCAGCAGCTTTTCAACCCTCAGATCCTACAATGAGCAGTTCTTC.

The chain carries TRBV6-2 or TRBV6-3 and TRBJ2-3, with 9 bases matching TRBD2. The V segment lost 6 bases and the J segment 3 bases; nucleotides outside the gene matches: 10. The CDR3 runs 16 residues. Germline V CDR1 and CDR2: MNHEY, SVGEGT. The CDR3 region is CASSRIAGGLTDTQYF. As DNA, the CDR3 is TGTGCCAGCAGCAGAATCGCGGGGGGGCTGACAGATACGCAGTATTTT.

V usage is TRBV25-1 and J usage is TRBJ1-1, with TRBD1 as a possible D gene (5 bases). V was trimmed by 7 bases and J by 1 base, leaving 16 bases between them. CDR3 size: 15 residues. The germline gives CDR1 MGHDK, CDR2 SYGVNS. The CDR3 coding sequence is TGTGCCAGCATCAGGGTAGGGGCCAAGAACACTGAAGCTTTCTTT. Its translation: CASIRVGAKNTEAFF.

V gene TRBV5-5 combines with J gene TRBJ1-4; D ambiguous. This CDR3 contains 13 residues. Germline values: CDR1 SGHKS, CDR2 YYEKEE (reference sequence). Trimming shortened V by 0 bases and J by 4 bases, and 4 bases separated the two germline ends. CDR3: CASSLGVNEKLFF. The CDR3 nucleotides read TGTGCCAGCAGCTTGGGGGTTAATGAAAAACTGTTTTTT.

The chain is built from TRBV3-1 (or the pseudogene TRBV3-2) and TRBJ1-1, with TRBD1 as a possible D gene (6 bases). Germline V gene data show CDR1 as LGHDT and CDR2 as YNNKEL (reference sequence). V lost 6 bases to trimming and J lost 8 bases, with 19 bases between them. The CDR3 covers 14 residues. Written as DNA, the CDR3 is TGTGCCAGCAGACAGAGACAGGAAGAGGGGGAAGCTTTCTTT. As protein: CASRQRQEEGEAFF.

Only one count was recorded for this clone. The V gene is TRBV7-2, the J gene TRBJ2-5; D could derive from TRBD1 or TRBD2 (5 bases each). Germline V gene data show CDR1 as SGHTA and CDR2 as FQGNSA. V dropped 4 bases and J dropped 6 bases, with 12 bases sitting between them. CDR3 length: 13 residues. The CDR3 bases are TGTGCCAGCAGCTCCCGAGAGGGGCAGACCCAGTACTTC. This translates into CASSSREGQTQYF.

The sample holds one count of this clone. The chain employs TRBV5-5 and TRBJ1-3; D possibly corresponds to TRBD1 (5 bases). V lost 4 bases and J 0 bases, leaving 14 bases between the germline ends. This CDR3 is 16 amino acids long. Germline V gene data show CDR1 as SGHKS and CDR2 as YYEKEE (reference sequence). The CDR3 loop is CASSQDSLSSGNTIYF. In DNA form, the CDR3 reads TGTGCCAGCAGCCAAGACAGTCTTAGCTCTGGAAACACCATATATTTT.

The chain recombines TRBV4-3 with TRBJ1-6, with D possibly being TRBD1 (5 bases). Germline V gene lookup returns CDR1 LGHNA and CDR2 YSLEER. The V end was cut by 3 bases, the J end by 5 bases, with 11 bases between. This CDR3 region has 15 residues. CDR3 sequence reads: CASSHTGTHNSPLHF. Here the CDR3 DNA reads TGCGCCAGCAGCCATACCGGGACTCATAATTCACCCCTCCACTTT.

The DNA of the CDR3 is TGTGCCAGCAGCTTGGTGGCCAGTTCCTACGAGCAGTACTTC. Translation: CASSLVASSYEQYF. This rearrangement joins TRBV5-4 to TRBJ2-7; D is undetermined. Germline CDR1 reads SGHNT; CDR2 reads YYREEE (reference sequence). Trimming left V 0 bases short and J 1 base short, with 8 bases between. CDR3 size: 14 residues.

The genes are TRBV5-5 and TRBJ1-2; no definite D call. Trimming left V 2 bases short and J 0 bases short, with 5 bases between. The CDR3 has 13 amino acids. CDR1 and CDR2 from the germline V gene are SGHKS and YYEKEE (reference sequence). The CDR3 reads CASSLDPNYGYTF. The CDR3, as DNA: TGTGCCAGCAGCTTAGATCCTAACTATGGCTACACCTTC.

The chain is built from TRBV7-9 and TRBJ1-6; tentatively, D is TRBD1 (5 bases). V lost 5 bases and J lost 4, with 12 bases in between. In germline, CDR1 is SEHNR, CDR2 FQNEAQ (reference sequence). CDR3 length equals 15 residues. In nucleotides, the CDR3 is TGTGCCAGCAGCATGCTCGGGGGTTATAATTCACCCCTCCACTTT. It codes for CASSMLGGYNSPLHF. The full variable domain, with the rest looked up from reference TRBV7-9 and TRBJ1-6, is DTGVSQNPRHKITKRGQNVTFRCDPISEHNRLYWYRQTLGQGPEFLTYFQNEAQLEKSRLLSDRFSAERPKGSFSTLEIQRTEQGDSAMYLCASSMLGGYNSPLHFGNGTRLTVT.

CDR3 sequence reads: CASSSREINTEAFF. The DNA of the CDR3 is TGTGCCAGCAGCTCCAGGGAAATCAACACTGAAGCTTTCTTT. This chain connects TRBV7-9 to TRBJ1-1; D may be TRBD1 (5 bases). Trimming left V 4 bases short and J 2 bases short, with 11 bases between. Germline V gene sequence: CDR1 SEHNR, CDR2 FQNEAQ (reference sequence). This CDR3 has 14 residues. Full variable domain (missing parts from reference TRBV7-9 and TRBJ1-1): DTGVSQNPRHKITKRGQNVTFRCDPISEHNRLYWYRQTLGQGPEFLTYFQNEAQLEKSRLLSDRFSAERPKGSFSTLEIQRTEQGDSAMYLCASSSREINTEAFFGQGTRLTVV.

This clone was observed a few times. This sequence joins TRBV7-2 and TRBJ1-6; perhaps TRBD1 as D (5 bases). V gave up 2 bases and J gave up 6 bases, with 8 bases separating them. The CDR3 runs to 14 residues. Germline CDR1 and CDR2: SGHTA and FQGNSA. The CDR3 DNA reads TGTGCCAGCAGCTTATTCCAGGGTAATTCACCCCTCCACTTT. Translation: CASSLFQGNSPLHF.

V is TRBV30 and J is TRBJ1-2, with TRBD1 matching 7 bases. This CDR3 is built from 15 residues. Germline-derived CDR1 and CDR2 are GTSNPN and SVGIG (reference sequence). V lost 3 bases, J lost 3 bases, and 10 bases stayed unmatched. CDR3 sequence reads: CAWRTTTGVYYGYTF. The CDR3 region has the DNA TGTGCCTGGAGAACCACCACAGGGGTCTACTATGGCTACACCTTC.